The source of this T cell receptor beta chain is a study of shared clonotypes between healthy human individuals. Whole-study context: The plates for each donor numbered three CD4 naive, three CD4 memory, two CD8 naive and one CD8 memory.

In regard to this clone: The antigen is not known.

Data came from immunoSEQ multiplex PCR; TCRdb stores just in-frame clones and leaves some out. The data show about 2 million clones, roughly 94% seen once. Findings of the study overall: Sequencing depth was a factor that was expected to affect clonotype sharing among donors. Shared across a few donors were about 4.8% of the naive CD4 clonotypes.

The CDR3 loop spans 15 amino acids. V shed 7 bases and J 2 bases; nucleotides not matched to a gene: 6. CDR1 is MNHNY, CDR2 SVGAGI, per germline (reference sequence). Input material: naive CD4+ T cells sorted from blood. Subset indicated: CD45RA+ positively selected. The chain couples TRBV6-6 to TRBJ2-3, with 10 bases identical to TRBD2. The TCR comes from a man younger than 35 in good health. CDR3 sequence (DNA): TGTGCCAGCACTAGCGGGAGCTTTACCACAGATACGCAGTATTTT. Its protein product is CASTSGSFTTDTQYF.